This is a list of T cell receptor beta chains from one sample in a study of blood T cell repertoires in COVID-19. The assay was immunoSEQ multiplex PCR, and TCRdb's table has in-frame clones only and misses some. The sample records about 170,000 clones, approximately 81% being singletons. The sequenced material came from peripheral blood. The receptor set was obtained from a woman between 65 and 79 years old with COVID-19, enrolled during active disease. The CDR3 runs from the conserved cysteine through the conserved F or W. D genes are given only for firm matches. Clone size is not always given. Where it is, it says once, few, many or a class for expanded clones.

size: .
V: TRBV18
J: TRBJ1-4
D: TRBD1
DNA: TGTGCCAGCTCACCCAGGGGGCAGGAAAAACTGTTTTTT
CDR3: CASSPRGQEKLFF

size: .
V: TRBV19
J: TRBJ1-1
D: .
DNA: TGTGCCACCGACGGAGGGGTGAACACTGAAGCTTTCTTT
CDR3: CATDGGVNTEAFF

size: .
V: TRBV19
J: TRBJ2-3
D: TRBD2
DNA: TGTGCCAGTAGTAGGCCCAGCGGGGGCACAGATACGCAGTATTTT
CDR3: CASSRPSGGTDTQYF

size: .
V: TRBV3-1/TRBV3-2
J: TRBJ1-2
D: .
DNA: TGTGCCAGCAGCCAAGGTCAGGGAGGCTACACCTTC
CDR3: CASSQGQGGYTF

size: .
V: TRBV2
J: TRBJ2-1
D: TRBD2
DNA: TGTGCCAGCAGTGAAACTCGGTGGGGGGGTTCCTACAATGAGCAGTTCTTC
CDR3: CASSETRWGGSYNEQFF

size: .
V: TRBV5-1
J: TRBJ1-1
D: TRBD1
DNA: TGCGCCAGCAGCCCGTCGCGAGGGGGCGGAAACACTGAAGCTTTCTTT
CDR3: CASSPSRGGGNTEAFF

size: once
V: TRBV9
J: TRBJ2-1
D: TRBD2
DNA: TGTGCCAGCAGCCCCTCCCTAGCGGAGAGCAATGAGCAGTTCTTC
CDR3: CASSPSLAESNEQFF

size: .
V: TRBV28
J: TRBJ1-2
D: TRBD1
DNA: TGTGCCAGCAGTTTGGGTGTCAATAACAGGGGTGGCTACACCTTC
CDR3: CASSLGVNNRGGYTF

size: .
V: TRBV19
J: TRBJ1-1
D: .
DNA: TGTGCCAGTAGTTACGGGGGGACTGAAGCTTTCTTT
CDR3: CASSYGGTEAFF

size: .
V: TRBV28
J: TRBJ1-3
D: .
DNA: TGTGCCAGCAGTTATCCAGGGTTTGAGGGAAACACCATATATTTT
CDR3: CASSYPGFEGNTIYF

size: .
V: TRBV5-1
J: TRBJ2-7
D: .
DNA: TGCGCCAGCAGATCAGAGTTGGCAGGGCCCCCCTACGAGCAGTACTTC
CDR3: CASRSELAGPPYEQYF